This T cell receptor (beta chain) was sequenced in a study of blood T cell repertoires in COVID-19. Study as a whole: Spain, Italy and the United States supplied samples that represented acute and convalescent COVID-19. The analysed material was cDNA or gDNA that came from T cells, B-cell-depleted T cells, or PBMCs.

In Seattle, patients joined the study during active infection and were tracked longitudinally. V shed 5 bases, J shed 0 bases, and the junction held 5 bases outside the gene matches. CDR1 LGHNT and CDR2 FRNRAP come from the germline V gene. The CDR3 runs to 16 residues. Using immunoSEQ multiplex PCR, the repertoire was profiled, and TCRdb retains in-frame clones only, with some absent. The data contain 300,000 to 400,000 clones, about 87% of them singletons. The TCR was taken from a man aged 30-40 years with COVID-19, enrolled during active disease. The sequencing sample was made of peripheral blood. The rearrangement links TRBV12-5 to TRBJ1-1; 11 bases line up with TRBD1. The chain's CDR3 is CASGDPGQGVNTEAFF. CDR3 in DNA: TGTGCTAGTGGTGACCCGGGACAGGGGGTGAACACTGAAGCTTTCTTT.